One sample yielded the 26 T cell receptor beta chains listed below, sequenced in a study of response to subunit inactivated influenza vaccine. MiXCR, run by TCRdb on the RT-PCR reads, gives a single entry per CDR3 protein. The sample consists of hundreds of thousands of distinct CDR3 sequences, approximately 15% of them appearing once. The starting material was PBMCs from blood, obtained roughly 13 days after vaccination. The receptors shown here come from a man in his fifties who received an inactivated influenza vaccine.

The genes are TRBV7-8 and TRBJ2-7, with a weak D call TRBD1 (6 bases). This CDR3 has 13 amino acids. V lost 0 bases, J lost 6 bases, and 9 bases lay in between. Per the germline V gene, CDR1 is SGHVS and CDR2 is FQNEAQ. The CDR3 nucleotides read TGTGCCAGCAGCTTAGCGCCCAGGGGCGAGCAGTACTTC. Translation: CASSLAPRGEQYF. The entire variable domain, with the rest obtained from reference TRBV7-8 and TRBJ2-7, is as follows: GAGVSQSPRYKVAKRGQDVALRCDPISGHVSLFWYQQALGQGPEFLTYFQNEAQLDKSGLPSDRFFAERPEGSVSTLKIQRTQQEDSAVYLCASSLAPRGEQYFGPGTRLTVT.

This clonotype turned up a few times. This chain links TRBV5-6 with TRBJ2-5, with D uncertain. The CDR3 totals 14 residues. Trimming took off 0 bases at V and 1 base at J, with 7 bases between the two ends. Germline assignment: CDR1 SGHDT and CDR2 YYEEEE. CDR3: CASSLAPPQETQYF. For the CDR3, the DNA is TGTGCCAGCAGCTTGGCCCCGCCCCAAGAGACCCAGTACTTC.

CDR3 region: CSVRTGITGELFF. The DNA of the CDR3 is TGCAGCGTTAGGACAGGGATCACCGGGGAGCTGTTTTTT. This sequence joins TRBV29-1 and TRBJ2-2; 8 nucleotides line up with TRBD1. This CDR3 has 13 amino acids. Germline V gene data show CDR1 as SQVTM and CDR2 as ANQGSEA. V dropped 5 bases and J dropped 4; count of bases not matched to a gene: 3.

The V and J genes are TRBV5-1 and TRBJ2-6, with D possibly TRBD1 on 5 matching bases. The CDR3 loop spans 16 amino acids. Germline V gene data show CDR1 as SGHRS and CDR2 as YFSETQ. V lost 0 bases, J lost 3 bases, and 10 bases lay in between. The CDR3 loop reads CASSLATGIGANVLTF. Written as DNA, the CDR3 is TGCGCCAGCAGCTTGGCAACAGGAATTGGGGCCAACGTCCTGACTTTC.

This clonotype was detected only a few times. DNA for the CDR3: TGTGCCAGCAGTTTCCGAGCGATGAGTACGCAGTATTTT. Encoded protein: CASSFRAMSTQYF. The chain combines TRBV28 with TRBJ2-3, with D hard to call. The CDR3 has 13 amino acids. The V end lost 3 bases, the J end lost 8 bases, and 12 bases lay between the germline ends. CDR1 and CDR2 from the germline V gene are MDHEN and SYDVKM.

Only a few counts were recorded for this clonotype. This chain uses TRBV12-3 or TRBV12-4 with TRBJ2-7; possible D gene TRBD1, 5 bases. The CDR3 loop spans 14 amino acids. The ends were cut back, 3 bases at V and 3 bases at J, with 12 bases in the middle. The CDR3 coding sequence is TGTGCCAGCAGTTTCGGCCCTGACAGCTACGAGCAGTACTTC. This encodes CASSFGPDSYEQYF.

In DNA form, the CDR3 reads TGCGCCAGCAGCTCGGATACTAGCGGGAGGGCCAGAGATACGCAGTATTTT. As protein: CASSSDTSGRARDTQYF. The chain combines TRBV5-1 with TRBJ2-3; 13 bases are a match to TRBD2. The junction had 9 bases not matched to a gene; V was cut back by 3 bases and J by 5 bases. The germline V gene has CDR1 SGHRS and CDR2 YFSETQ. The CDR3 extends over 17 amino acids.

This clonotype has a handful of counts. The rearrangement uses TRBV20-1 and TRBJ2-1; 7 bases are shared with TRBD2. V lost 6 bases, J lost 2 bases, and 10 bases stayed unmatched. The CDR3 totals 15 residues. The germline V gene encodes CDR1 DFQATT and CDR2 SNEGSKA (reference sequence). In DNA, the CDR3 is TGCAGTGCCGAAACGAATGGGGGGGCCTACAATGAGCAGTTCTTC. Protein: CSAETNGGAYNEQFF.

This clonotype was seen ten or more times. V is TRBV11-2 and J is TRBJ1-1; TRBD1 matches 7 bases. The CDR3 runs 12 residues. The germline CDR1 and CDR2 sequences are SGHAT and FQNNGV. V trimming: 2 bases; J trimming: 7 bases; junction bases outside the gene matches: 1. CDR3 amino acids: CASSLSGGEAFF. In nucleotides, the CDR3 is TGTGCCAGCAGCTTATCAGGGGGTGAAGCTTTCTTT.

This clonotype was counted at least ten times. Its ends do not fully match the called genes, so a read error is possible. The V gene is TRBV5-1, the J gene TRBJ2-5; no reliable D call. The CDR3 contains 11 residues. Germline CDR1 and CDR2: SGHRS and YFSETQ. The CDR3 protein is CASSLKETQYF. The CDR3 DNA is TGTGCCAGCAGCTTAAAAGAGACCCAGTACTTC.

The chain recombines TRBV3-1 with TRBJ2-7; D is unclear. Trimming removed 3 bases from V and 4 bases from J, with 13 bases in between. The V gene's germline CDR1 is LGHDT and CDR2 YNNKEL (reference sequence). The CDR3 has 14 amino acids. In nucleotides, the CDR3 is TGTGCCAGCAGCCATCAACCCAGGAGATACGAGCAGTACTTC. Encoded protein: CASSHQPRRYEQYF.

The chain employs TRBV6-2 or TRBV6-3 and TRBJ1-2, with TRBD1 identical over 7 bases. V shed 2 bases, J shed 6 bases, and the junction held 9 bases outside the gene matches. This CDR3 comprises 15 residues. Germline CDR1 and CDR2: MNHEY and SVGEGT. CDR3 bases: TGTGCCAGCAGTTACCGACAGGGCGGGTCGGATGGCTACACCTTC. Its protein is CASSYRQGGSDGYTF.

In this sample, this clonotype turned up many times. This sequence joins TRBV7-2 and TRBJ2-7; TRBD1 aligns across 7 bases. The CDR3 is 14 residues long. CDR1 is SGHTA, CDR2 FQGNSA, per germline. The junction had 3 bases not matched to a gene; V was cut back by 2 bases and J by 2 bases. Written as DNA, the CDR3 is TGTGCCAGCAGCTTAACAGGGGCCCCCTACGAGCAGTACTTC. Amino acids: CASSLTGAPYEQYF. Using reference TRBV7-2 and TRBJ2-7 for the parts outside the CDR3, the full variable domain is GAGVSQSPSNKVTEKGKDVELRCDPISGHTALYWYRQSLGQGLEFLIYFQGNSAPDKSGLPSDRFSAERTGGSVSTLTIQRTQQEDSAVYLCASSLTGAPYEQYFGPGTRLTVT.

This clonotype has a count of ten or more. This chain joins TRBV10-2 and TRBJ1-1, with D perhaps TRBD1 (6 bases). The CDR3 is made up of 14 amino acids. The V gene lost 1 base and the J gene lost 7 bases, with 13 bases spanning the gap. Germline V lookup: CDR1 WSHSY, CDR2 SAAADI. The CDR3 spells CASSEFTGRSEAFF. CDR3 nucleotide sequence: TGCGCCAGCAGTGAGTTCACAGGGCGGAGTGAAGCTTTCTTT.

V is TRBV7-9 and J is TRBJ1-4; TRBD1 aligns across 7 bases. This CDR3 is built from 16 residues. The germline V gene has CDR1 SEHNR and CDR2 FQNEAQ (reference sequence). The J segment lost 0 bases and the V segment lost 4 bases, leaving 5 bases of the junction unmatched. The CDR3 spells CASSWLQGATNEKLFF. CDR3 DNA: TGTGCCAGCAGCTGGCTGCAGGGGGCAACTAATGAAAAACTGTTTTTT.

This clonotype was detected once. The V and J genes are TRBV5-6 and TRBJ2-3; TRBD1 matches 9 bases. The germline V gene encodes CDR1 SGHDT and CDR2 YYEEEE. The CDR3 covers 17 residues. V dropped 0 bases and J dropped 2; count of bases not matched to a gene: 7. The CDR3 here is CASSLGPTGGTTDTQYF. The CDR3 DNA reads TGTGCCAGCAGCTTGGGCCCTACAGGGGGCACCACAGATACGCAGTATTTT.

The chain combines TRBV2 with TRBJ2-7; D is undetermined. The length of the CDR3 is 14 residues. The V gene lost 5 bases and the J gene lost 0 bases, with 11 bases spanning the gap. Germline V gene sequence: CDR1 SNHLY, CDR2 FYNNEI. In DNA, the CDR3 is TGTGCCAGCAGTCCCTTTATGCTCTCCTACGAGCAGTACTTC. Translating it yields CASSPFMLSYEQYF.

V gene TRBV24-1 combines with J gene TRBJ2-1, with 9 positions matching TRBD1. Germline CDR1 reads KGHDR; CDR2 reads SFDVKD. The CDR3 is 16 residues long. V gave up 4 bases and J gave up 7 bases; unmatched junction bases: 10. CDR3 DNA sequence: TGTGCCACCAGTGAAGCCGGGACAGGGCGAACGAATGAGCAGTTCTTC. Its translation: CATSEAGTGRTNEQFF.

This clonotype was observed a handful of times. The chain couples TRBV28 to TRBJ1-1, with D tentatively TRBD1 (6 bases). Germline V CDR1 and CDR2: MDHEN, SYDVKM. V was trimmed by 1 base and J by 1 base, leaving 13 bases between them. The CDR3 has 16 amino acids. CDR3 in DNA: TGTGCCAGCAGTTTATCATTCGGGACATCGAACACTGAAGCTTTCTTT. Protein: CASSLSFGTSNTEAFF.

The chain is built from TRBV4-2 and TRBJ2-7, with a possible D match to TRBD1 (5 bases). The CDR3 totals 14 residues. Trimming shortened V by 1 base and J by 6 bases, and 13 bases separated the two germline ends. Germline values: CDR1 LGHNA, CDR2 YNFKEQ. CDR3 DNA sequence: TGTGCCAGCAGCCAAGCTCCCTTAGGGGCCGAGCAGTACTTC. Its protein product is CASSQAPLGAEQYF.

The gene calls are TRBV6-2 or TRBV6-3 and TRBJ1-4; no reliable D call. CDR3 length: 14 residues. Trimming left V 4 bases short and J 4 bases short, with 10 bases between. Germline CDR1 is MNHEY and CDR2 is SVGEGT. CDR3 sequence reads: CASSSPGRNEKLFF. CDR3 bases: TGTGCCAGCAGTTCCCCGGGCCGTAATGAAAAACTGTTTTTT.

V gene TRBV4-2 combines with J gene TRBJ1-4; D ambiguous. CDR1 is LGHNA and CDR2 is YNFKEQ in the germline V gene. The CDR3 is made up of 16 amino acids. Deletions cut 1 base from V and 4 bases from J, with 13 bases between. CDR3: CASSQGLQKYNEKLFF. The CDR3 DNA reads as TGTGCCAGCAGCCAAGGTTTACAGAAGTATAATGAAAAACTGTTTTTT.

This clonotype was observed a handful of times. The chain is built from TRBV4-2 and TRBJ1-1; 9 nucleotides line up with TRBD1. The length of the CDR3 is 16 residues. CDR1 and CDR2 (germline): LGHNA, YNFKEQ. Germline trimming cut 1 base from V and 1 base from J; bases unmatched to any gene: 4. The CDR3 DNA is TGTGCCAGCAGCCAAGGACAGGGGGGGGCGAACACTGAAGCTTTCTTT. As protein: CASSQGQGGANTEAFF.

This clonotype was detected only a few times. Here the CDR3 DNA reads TGCAGTGCTAGAGCGGGGCGGCAGCCCTACCAAGAGACCCAGTACTTC. As protein: CSARAGRQPYQETQYF. The J gene is TRBJ2-5, the V gene TRBV20-1, with D tentatively TRBD1 or TRBD2 (5 bases each). Germline V gene lookup returns CDR1 DFQATT and CDR2 SNEGSKA (reference sequence). The CDR3 is 16 amino acids. V lost 1 base and J 0 bases, leaving 15 bases between the germline ends.

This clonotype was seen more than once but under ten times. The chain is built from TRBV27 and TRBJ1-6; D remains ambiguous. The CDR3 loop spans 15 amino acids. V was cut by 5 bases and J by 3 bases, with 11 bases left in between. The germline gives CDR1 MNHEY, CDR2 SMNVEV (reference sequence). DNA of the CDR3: TGTGCCAGCAGTCAGGACGCTCTCTATAATTCACCCCTCCACTTT. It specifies CASSQDALYNSPLHF.

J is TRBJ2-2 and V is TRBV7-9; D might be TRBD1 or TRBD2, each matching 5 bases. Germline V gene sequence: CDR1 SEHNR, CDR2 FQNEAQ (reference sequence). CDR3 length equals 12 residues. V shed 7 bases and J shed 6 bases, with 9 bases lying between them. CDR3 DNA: TGTGCCAGCACCGAGGGACCCGGGGAGCTGTTTTTT. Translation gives CASTEGPGELFF.